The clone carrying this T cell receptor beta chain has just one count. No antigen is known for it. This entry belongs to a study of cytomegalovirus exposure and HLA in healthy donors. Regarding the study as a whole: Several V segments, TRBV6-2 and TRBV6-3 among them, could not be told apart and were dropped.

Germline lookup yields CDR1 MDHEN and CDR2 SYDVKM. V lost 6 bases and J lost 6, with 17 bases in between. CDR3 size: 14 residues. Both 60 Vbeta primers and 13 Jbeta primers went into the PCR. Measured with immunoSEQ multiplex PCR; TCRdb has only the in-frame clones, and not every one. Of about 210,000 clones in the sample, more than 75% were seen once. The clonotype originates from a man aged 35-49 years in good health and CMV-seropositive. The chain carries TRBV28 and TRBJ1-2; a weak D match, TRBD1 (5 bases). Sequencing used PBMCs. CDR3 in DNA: TGTGCCAGCAGGGCCGGAGACAGAAGTGATGGCTACACCTTC. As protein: CASRAGDRSDGYTF.